Listed here are 20 T cell receptor beta chains from one sample, sequenced in a study of T cell clonotyping in hematopoietic cell transplantation. Time point reported: recipient sample about 28 days before transplant, after cytoreduction. Measured with immunoSEQ multiplex PCR; TCRdb has only the in-frame clones, and not every one. The sample lists 30,000 to 40,000 clones, around 95% seen once, with 1.5% to 2% in the top ten. This specimen consisted of peripheral blood mononuclear cells, obtained before stem cell transplant. The receptor source for this set is a man in his forties with chronic myeloid leukemia. Some clones in this sample may be carry-over from other donors' samples.

This chain connects TRBV15 to TRBJ1-5, with D perhaps matching TRBD1 (6 bases). Germline V gene lookup returns CDR1 LNHNV and CDR2 YYDKDF (reference sequence). The CDR3 is made up of 15 amino acids. Trimming took off 8 bases at V and 3 bases at J, with 17 bases between the two ends. The CDR3 DNA sequence: TGTGCCACCCGGCGAGGGACATCCAACAATCAGCCCCAGCATTTT. Residues: CATRRGTSNNQPQHF.

J is TRBJ2-7 and V is TRBV6-5, with TRBD1 matching over 8 bases. Germline V gene data show CDR1 as MNHEY and CDR2 as SVGAGI. V dropped 6 bases and J dropped 3; count of bases not matched to a gene: 7. This CDR3 is built from 14 residues. As DNA, the CDR3 is TGTGCCAGCAGCAACGACAGGGGTGGCTACGAGCAGTACTTC. The encoded protein is CASSNDRGGYEQYF.

As to this clone: At one boundary the junction diverges from the germline segment, which might be a read error. V is TRBV5-1 and J is TRBJ2-3; TRBD2 agrees at 13 bases. Germline V gene data show CDR1 as SGHRS and CDR2 as YFSETQ. The CDR3 is 15 amino acids. CDR3 DNA: TGCGCCAGCAGTTTGGGACTAGCGGGGCCCGATACGCAGTATTTT. Its translation: CASSLGLAGPDTQYF. The entire variable domain, with the rest obtained from reference TRBV5-1 and TRBJ2-3, is as follows: KAGVTQTPRYLIKTRGQQVTLSCSPISGHRSVSWYQQTPGQGLQFLFEYFSETQRNKGNFPGRFSGRQFSNSRSEMNVSTLELGDSALYLCASSLGLAGPDTQYFGPGTRLTVL.

The gene calls are TRBV10-3 and TRBJ2-5, with no clear D. This CDR3 is built from 13 residues. The germline V gene has CDR1 ENHRY and CDR2 SYGVKD. Trimming removed 2 bases from V and 5 bases from J, with 9 bases in between. The DNA for the CDR3 is TGTGCCATCAGTGAGAAAGCCCTGGAGACCCAGTACTTC. Protein product: CAISEKALETQYF.

This clone showed up just a few times. The chain recombines TRBV7-2 with TRBJ1-6; D is unclear. Germline values: CDR1 SGHTA, CDR2 FQGNSA. V was pared by 4 bases and J by 11 bases, with 21 bases between. The CDR3 extends over 16 amino acids. This CDR3 is CASSSPGRRVWAPLHF. The CDR3, as DNA: TGTGCCAGCAGCTCCCCCGGACGGAGGGTTTGGGCACCCCTCCACTTT. Filled out from reference TRBV7-2 and TRBJ1-6, the complete variable domain reads GAGVSQSPSNKVTEKGKDVELRCDPISGHTALYWYRQSLGQGLEFLIYFQGNSAPDKSGLPSDRFSAERTGGSVSTLTIQRTQQEDSAVYLCASSSPGRRVWAPLHFGNGTRLTVT.

The J gene is TRBJ2-5, the V gene TRBV5-4; D gene ambiguous. Germline CDR1 and CDR2: SGHNT and YYREEE (reference sequence). Trimming pared 0 bases from V and 5 bases from J, leaving 5 bases between. The CDR3 sequence is 12 residues long. CDR3 coding DNA: TGTGCCAGCAGCTTGGACGGTGAGACCCAGTACTTC. Translating it yields CASSLDGETQYF.

V and J are TRBV6-5 and TRBJ2-5; possibly TRBD1 for D (5 bases). Trimming shortened V by 0 bases and J by 1 base, and 12 bases separated the two germline ends. Germline loops: CDR1 MNHEY, CDR2 SVGAGI. The CDR3 sequence is 16 residues long. As DNA, the CDR3 is TGTGCCAGCAGTTACTCGTTTTCGACAGTCCAAGAGACCCAGTACTTC. Protein sequence: CASSYSFSTVQETQYF.

This CDR3 reads CASSPTQLSFEEQFF. The CDR3, as DNA: TGTGCCAGCAGCCCGACTCAATTAAGCTTTGAAGAGCAGTTCTTC. This chain joins TRBV7-3 and TRBJ2-1; D gene ambiguous. The V end lost 5 bases, the J end lost 10 bases, and 21 bases lay between the germline ends. The CDR3 contains 15 residues. CDR1 is SGHTA, CDR2 FQGTGA, per germline.

The V and J genes are TRBV5-1 and TRBJ2-7, with D perhaps TRBD1 or TRBD2 (5 bases each). The germline CDR1 and CDR2 sequences are SGHRS and YFSETQ. The germline V and J ends were trimmed by 7 bases and 0 bases, with 11 bases remaining between them. CDR3 length equals 13 residues. For the CDR3, the DNA is TGCGCCAGCTCGTTTGGGGGCTCCTACGAGCAGTACTTC. Translation: CASSFGGSYEQYF.

Here the CDR3 reads CASSEGRNTEAFF. The CDR3 bases are TGTGCCAGCAGTGAAGGGAGGAACACTGAAGCTTTCTTT. The J gene is TRBJ1-1, the V gene TRBV6-1; the D is unclear. The CDR3 loop spans 13 amino acids. Trimming cost V 1 base and J 1 base, with 4 bases left between them. Looked up from germline, CDR1 is MNHNS and CDR2 is SASEGT.

This clone was detected a few times. The V call is TRBV19, the J call TRBJ2-7; D is ambiguous. The CDR3 has 19 amino acids. CDR1 and CDR2 from the germline V gene are LNHDA and SQIVND (reference sequence). V was cut by 6 bases and J by 0 bases, with 27 bases left in between. CDR3 protein: CASSSALGHPRLISYEQYF. The CDR3 DNA reads as TGTGCCAGTAGCAGCGCCCTCGGTCACCCCAGACTGATCTCCTACGAGCAGTACTTC.

The rearrangement joins TRBV9 to TRBJ1-5; 7 bases line up with TRBD1. V dropped 2 bases and J dropped 7; count of bases not matched to a gene: 6. CDR3 length: 14 amino acids. Looked up from germline, CDR1 is SGDLS and CDR2 is YYNGEE. CDR3 in DNA: TGTGCCAGCAGCGTTACAGGGGATAACCAGCCCCAGCATTTT. Its translation: CASSVTGDNQPQHF. Supplemented by reference TRBV9 and TRBJ1-5, the full variable domain reads DSGVTQTPKHLITATGQRVTLRCSPRSGDLSVYWYQQSLDQGLQFLIQYYNGEERAKGNILERFSAQQFPDLHSELNLSSLELGDSALYFCASSVTGDNQPQHFGDGTRLSIL.

The J gene is TRBJ2-3, the V gene TRBV6-4; no definite D call. There are 13 residues in the CDR3. Germline V gives CDR1 MRHNA, CDR2 SNTAGT. V shed 5 bases and J shed 5 bases, with 11 bases lying between them. The CDR3 protein is CASSQPPKDTQYF. DNA for the CDR3: TGTGCCAGCAGTCAACCTCCTAAAGATACGCAGTATTTT.

The chain combines TRBV19 with TRBJ2-3; D gene uncertain. Germline V gives CDR1 LNHDA, CDR2 SQIVND (reference sequence). Trimming took off 5 bases at V and 7 bases at J, with 10 bases between the two ends. CDR3 length equals 12 residues. The CDR3 region has the DNA TGTGCCAGTAGTCCAGAAACGCATACGCAGTATTTT. The encoded protein is CASSPETHTQYF. Full variable domain (outside the CDR3, taken from reference TRBV19 and TRBJ2-3): DGGITQSPKYLFRKEGQNVTLSCEQNLNHDAMYWYRQDPGQGLRLIYYSQIVNDFQKGDIAEGYSVSREKKESFPLTVTSAQKNPTAFYLCASSPETHTQYFGPGTRLTVL.

This clone has just one count. The V call is TRBV2, the J call TRBJ2-5; 7 nucleotides align to TRBD2. Trimming took 0 bases from V and 5 from J; bases not matched to a gene: 9. There are 16 residues in the CDR3. CDR1 is SNHLY, CDR2 FYNNEI, per germline. The CDR3 here is CASSEAYGGIGETQYF. CDR3 nucleotides: TGTGCCAGCAGTGAAGCCTACGGGGGGATTGGGGAGACCCAGTACTTC.

The genes are TRBV28 and TRBJ2-6; 7 bases map to TRBD1. This CDR3 has 17 amino acids. V lost 6 bases and J lost 3; bases outside the gene matches: 11. Germline V lookup: CDR1 MDHEN, CDR2 SYDVKM. The CDR3 is CASSPRQGAVGANVLTF. The DNA for the CDR3 is TGTGCCAGCAGCCCCCGACAGGGCGCTGTTGGGGCCAACGTCCTGACTTTC.

This clone was observed once. The gene calls are TRBV4-3 and TRBJ2-7; D is undetermined. Germline V gives CDR1 LGHNA, CDR2 YSLEER. The CDR3 loop spans 14 amino acids. The ends were cut back, 0 bases at V and 2 bases at J, with 8 bases in the middle. Here the CDR3 DNA reads TGCGCCAGCAGCCAAGAGTACAGTACCTACGAGCAGTACTTC. Encoded protein: CASSQEYSTYEQYF.

V and J are TRBV6-5 and TRBJ1-1, with a weak D call TRBD1 (5 bases). Per germline, CDR1 MNHEY and CDR2 SVGAGI. Trimming took off 7 bases at V and 5 bases at J, with 8 bases between the two ends. CDR3 length equals 11 residues. DNA of the CDR3: TGTGCCAGCACCGGGGCTACTGAAGCTTTCTTT. Residues: CASTGATEAFF.

The genes are TRBV7-6 and TRBJ2-1; 12 bases match TRBD2. The CDR3 consists of 16 residues. J gave up 5 bases and V 4 bases, and 6 bases lay outside the gene matches. The V gene's germline CDR1 is SGHVS and CDR2 FNYEAQ. CDR3 nucleotide sequence: TGTGCCAGCAGCTCAATGACTAGCGGGGGACACAATGAGCAGTTCTTC. Its translation is CASSSMTSGGHNEQFF.

The chain combines TRBV7-9 with TRBJ1-1, with D maybe TRBD1 (6 bases). Germline V CDR1 and CDR2: SEHNR, FQNEAQ (reference sequence). The CDR3 consists of 12 residues. V was clipped by 6 bases and J by 5 bases, with 10 bases between them. The CDR3 nucleotides are TGTGCCAGCAGGTCAGGGGAGACTGAAGCTTTCTTT. Translation: CASRSGETEAFF.